The clone carrying this T cell receptor beta chain was detected only once. This sample is drawn from a study of T cell changes during pregnancy in multiple sclerosis. TCRdb's table, derived via immunoSEQ multiplex PCR, lists solely in-frame clones and lacks some. The sample consists of approximately 100,000 clones, about 91% of them appearing once. V was shortened by 3 bases and J by 0 bases, with 22 bases between the two germline ends. Germline assignment: CDR1 SGDLS and CDR2 YYNGEE. This CDR3 has 19 amino acids. The chain links TRBV9 to TRBJ2-1; D gene uncertain. Sequenced material: peripheral blood, taken after pregnancy. The origin of this receptor is a female donor in good health, enrolled as a control in a pregnancy study. As DNA, the CDR3 is TGTGCCAGCAGCGCGGTAGGAGTCGTGTTGGGTGTCTCCTACAATGAGCAGTTCTTC. Translation gives CASSAVGVVLGVSYNEQFF.